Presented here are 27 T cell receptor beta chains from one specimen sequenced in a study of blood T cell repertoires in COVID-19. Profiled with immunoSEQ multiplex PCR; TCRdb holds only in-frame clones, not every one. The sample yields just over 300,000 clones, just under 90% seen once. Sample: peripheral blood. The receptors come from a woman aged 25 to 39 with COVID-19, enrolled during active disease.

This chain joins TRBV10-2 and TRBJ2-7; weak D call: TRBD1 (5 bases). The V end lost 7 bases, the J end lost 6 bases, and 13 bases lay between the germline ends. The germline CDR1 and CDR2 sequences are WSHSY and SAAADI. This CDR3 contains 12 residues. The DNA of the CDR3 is TGCGCCAGCAAGGAAAGGGGTAGCGAGCAGTACGTC. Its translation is CASKERGSEQYV.

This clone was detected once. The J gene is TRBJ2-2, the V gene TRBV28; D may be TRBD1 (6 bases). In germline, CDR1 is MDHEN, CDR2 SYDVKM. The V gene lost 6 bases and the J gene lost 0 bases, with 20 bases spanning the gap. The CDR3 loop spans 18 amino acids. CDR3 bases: TGTGCCAGCAGGACCCCCCCCGACAGGACCGCGAACACCGGGGAGCTGTTTTTT. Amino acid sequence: CASRTPPDRTANTGELFF.

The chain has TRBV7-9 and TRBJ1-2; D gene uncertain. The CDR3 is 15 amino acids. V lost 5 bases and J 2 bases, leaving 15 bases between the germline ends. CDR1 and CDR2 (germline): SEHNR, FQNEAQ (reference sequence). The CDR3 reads CASSGFVRQNYGYTF. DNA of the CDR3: TGTGCCAGCAGCGGTTTCGTTCGTCAGAACTATGGCTACACCTTC. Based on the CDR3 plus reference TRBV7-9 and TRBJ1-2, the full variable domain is DTGVSQNPRHKITKRGQNVTFRCDPISEHNRLYWYRQTLGQGPEFLTYFQNEAQLEKSRLLSDRFSAERPKGSFSTLEIQRTEQGDSAMYLCASSGFVRQNYGYTFGSGTRLTVV.

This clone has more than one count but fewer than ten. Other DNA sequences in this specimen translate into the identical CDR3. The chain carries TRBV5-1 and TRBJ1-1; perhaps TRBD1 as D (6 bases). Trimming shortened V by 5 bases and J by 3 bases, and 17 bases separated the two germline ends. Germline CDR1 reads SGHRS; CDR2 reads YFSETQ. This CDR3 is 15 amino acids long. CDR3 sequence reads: CASSRTPGGDTEAFF. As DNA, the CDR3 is TGCGCCAGCAGTCGGACACCGGGGGGCGACACTGAAGCTTTCTTT.

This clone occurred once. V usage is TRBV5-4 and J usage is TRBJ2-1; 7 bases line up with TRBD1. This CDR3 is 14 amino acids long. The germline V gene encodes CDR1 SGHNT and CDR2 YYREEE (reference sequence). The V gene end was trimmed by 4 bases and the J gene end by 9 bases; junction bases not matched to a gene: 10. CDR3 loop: CASSETTGLGEQFF. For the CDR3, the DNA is TGTGCCAGCAGCGAAACGACAGGGTTGGGTGAGCAGTTCTTC.

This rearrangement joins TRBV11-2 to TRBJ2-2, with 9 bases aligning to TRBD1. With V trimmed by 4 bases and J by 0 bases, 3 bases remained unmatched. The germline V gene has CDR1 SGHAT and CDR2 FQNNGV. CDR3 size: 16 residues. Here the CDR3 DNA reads TGTGCCAGCAGCTGGGGGACAGGGACGAACACCGGGGAGCTGTTTTTT. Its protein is CASSWGTGTNTGELFF. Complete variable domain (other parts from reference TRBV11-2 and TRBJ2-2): EAGVAQSPRYKIIEKRQSVAFWCNPISGHATLYWYQQILGQGPKLLIQFQNNGVVDDSQLPKDRFSAERLKGVDSTLKIQPAKLEDSAVYLCASSWGTGTNTGELFFGEGSRLTVL.

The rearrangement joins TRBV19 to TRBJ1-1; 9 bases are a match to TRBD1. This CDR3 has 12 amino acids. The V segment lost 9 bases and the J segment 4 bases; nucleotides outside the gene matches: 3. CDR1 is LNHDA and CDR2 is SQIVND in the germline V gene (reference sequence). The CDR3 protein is CASEQGATEAFF. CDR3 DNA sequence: TGTGCCAGCGAACAGGGGGCCACTGAAGCTTTCTTT.

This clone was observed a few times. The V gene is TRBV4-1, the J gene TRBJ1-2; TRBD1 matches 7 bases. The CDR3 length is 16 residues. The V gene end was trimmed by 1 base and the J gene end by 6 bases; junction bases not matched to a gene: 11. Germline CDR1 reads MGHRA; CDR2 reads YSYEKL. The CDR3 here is CASSQVSSGGLHGYTF. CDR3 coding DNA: TGCGCCAGCAGCCAAGTATCGTCAGGGGGGCTTCATGGCTACACCTTC.

The CDR3 DNA reads as TGCAGCGTCAGAAGAGACAGGGATCAGCCCCAGCATTTT. Translation gives CSVRRDRDQPQHF. The V gene is TRBV29-1, the J gene TRBJ1-5, with 7 bases aligning to TRBD1. Germline V gene sequence: CDR1 SQVTM, CDR2 ANQGSEA. J gave up 5 bases and V 6 bases, and 7 bases lay outside the gene matches. The CDR3 spans 13 residues.

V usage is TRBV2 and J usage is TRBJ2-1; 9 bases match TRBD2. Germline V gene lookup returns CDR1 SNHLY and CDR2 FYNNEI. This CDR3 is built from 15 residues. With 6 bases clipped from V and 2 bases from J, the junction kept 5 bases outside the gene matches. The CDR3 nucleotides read TGTGCCAGCAGCGGCGGGAGGGGGACCTACAATGAGCAGTTCTTC. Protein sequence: CASSGGRGTYNEQFF.

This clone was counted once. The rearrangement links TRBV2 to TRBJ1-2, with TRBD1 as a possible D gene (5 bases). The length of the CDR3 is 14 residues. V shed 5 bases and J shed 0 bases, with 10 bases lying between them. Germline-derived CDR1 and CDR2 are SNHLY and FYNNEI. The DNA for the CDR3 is TGTGCCAGCAGTCCGACAGTTTCTAACTATGGCTACACCTTC. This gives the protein CASSPTVSNYGYTF.

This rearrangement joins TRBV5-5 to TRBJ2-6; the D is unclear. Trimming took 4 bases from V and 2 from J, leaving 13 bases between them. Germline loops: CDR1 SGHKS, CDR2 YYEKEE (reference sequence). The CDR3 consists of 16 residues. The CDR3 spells CASSVALRTGANVLTF. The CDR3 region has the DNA TGTGCCAGCAGCGTTGCACTAAGGACTGGGGCCAACGTCCTGACTTTC.

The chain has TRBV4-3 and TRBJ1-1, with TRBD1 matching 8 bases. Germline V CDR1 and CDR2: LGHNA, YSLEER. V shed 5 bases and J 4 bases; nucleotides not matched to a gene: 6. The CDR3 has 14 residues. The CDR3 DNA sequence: TGCGCCAGCAGCATACGTACAGGGGGCACTGAAGCTTTCTTT. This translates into CASSIRTGGTEAFF.

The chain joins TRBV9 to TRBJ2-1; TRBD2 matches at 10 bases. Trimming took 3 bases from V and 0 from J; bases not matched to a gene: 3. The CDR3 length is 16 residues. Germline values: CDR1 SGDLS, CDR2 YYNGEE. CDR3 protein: CASSASGGSSYNEQFF. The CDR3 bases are TGTGCCAGCAGCGCTAGCGGGGGAAGCTCCTACAATGAGCAGTTCTTC.

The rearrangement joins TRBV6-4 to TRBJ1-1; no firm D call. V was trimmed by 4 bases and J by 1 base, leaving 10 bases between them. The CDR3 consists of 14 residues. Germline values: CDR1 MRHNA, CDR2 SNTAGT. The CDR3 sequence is CASSVHISNTEAFF. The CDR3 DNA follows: TGTGCCAGCAGTGTGCACATCTCGAACACTGAAGCTTTCTTT.

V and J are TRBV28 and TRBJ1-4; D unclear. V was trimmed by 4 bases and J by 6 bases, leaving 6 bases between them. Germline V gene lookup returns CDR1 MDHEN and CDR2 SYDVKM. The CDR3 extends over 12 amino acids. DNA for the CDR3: TGTGCCAGCAGTTCAAGAGATGAAAAACTGTTTTTT. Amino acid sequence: CASSSRDEKLFF.

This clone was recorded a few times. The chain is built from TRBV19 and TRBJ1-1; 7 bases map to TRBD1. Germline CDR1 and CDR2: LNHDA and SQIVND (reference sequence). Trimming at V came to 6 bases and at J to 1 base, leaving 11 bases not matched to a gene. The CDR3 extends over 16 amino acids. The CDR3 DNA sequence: TGTGCCAGTAGCTCAACCAAAAGGACAGGGAACACTGAAGCTTTCTTT. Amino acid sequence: CASSSTKRTGNTEAFF.

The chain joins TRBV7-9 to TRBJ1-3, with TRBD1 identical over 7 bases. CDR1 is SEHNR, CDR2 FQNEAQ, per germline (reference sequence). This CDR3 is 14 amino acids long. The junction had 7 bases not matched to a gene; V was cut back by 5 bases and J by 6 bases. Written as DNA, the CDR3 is TGTGCCAGCAGCCTCGACACAGGGGAAAACACCATATATTTT. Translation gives CASSLDTGENTIYF.

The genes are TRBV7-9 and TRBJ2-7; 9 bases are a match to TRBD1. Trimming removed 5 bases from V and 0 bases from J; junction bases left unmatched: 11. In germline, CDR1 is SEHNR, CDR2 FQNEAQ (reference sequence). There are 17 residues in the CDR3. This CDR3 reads CASSTRTGQGNSYEQYF. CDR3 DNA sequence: TGTGCCAGCAGCACGAGGACGGGACAGGGTAACTCCTACGAGCAGTACTTC.

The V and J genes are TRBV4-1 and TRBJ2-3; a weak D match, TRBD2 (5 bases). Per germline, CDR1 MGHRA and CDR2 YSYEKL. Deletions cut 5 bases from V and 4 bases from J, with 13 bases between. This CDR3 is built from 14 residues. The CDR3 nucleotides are TGCGCCAGCAGCGCCGTCGAGCGGTCAGATACGCAGTATTTT. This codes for CASSAVERSDTQYF.

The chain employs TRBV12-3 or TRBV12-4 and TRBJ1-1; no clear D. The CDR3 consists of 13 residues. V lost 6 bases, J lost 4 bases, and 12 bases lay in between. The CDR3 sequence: CASSPWAVTEAFF. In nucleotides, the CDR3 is TGTGCCAGCAGCCCCTGGGCAGTCACTGAAGCTTTCTTT.

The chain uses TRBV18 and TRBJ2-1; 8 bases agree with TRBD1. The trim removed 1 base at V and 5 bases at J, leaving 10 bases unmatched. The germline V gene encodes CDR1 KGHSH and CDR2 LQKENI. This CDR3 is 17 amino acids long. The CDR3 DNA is TGTGCCAGCTCACCACGGAAAGGGCAGGGGGCCAACAATGAGCAGTTCTTC. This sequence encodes CASSPRKGQGANNEQFF.

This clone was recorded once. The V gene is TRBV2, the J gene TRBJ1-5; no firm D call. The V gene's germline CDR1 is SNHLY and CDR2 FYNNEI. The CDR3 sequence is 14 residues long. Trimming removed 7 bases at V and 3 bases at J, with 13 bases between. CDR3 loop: CASNVVGDNQPQHF. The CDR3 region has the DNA TGTGCCAGCAATGTAGTCGGGGACAATCAGCCCCAGCATTTT.

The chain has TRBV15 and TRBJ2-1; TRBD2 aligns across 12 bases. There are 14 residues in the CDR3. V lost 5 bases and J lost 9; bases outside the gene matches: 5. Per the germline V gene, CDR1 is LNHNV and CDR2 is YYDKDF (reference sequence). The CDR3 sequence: CATSASGGASEQFF. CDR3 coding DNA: TGTGCCACCAGCGCTAGCGGGGGGGCCTCTGAGCAGTTCTTC.

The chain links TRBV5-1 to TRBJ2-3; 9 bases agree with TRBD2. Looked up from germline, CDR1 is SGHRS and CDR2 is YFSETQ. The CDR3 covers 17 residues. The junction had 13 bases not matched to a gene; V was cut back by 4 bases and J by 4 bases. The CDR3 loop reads CASSIRSRGGLADTQYF. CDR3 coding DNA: TGCGCCAGCAGCATCCGTTCGCGGGGGGGCCTAGCAGATACGCAGTATTTT.

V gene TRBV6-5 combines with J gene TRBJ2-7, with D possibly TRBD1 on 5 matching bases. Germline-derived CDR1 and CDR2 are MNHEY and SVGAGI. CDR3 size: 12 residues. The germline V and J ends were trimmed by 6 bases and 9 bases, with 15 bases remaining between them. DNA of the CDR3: TGTGCCAGCAGAGGGGTTCCTTCCTGGCAGTACGTC. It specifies CASRGVPSWQYV.

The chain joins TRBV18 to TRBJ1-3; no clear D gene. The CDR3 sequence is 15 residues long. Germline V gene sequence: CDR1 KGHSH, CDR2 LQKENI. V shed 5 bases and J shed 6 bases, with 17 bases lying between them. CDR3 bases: TGTGCCAGCTCAGACCAGGTTCACACAGCAAACACCATATATTTT. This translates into CASSDQVHTANTIYF. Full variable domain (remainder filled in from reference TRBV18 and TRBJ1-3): NAGVMQNPRHLVRRRGQEARLRCSPMKGHSHVYWYRQLPEEGLKFMVYLQKENIIDESGMPKERFSAEFPKEGPSILRIQQVVRGDSAAYFCASSDQVHTANTIYFGEGSWLTVV.